What follows are 12 T cell receptor beta chains derived from one specimen sequenced in a study of T cell responses to AZD1222 COVID-19 vaccine. The assay was immunoSEQ multiplex PCR, and TCRdb's table has in-frame clones only and misses some. Of around 110,000 clones in the sample, 93% were seen once. The sequencing here drew on peripheral blood, taken on day 0 of AZD1222 vaccination. These receptors were taken from an adult in good health.

This rearrangement joins TRBV28 to TRBJ1-3; D may be TRBD1 (5 bases). CDR1 MDHEN and CDR2 SYDVKM come from the germline V gene. This CDR3 region has 17 residues. Trimming removed 5 bases from V and 0 bases from J, with 17 bases in between. CDR3 bases: TGTGCCAGCAGTCTCGCCGGGACTCTTACCTCTGGAAACACCATATATTTT. Translation gives CASSLAGTLTSGNTIYF.

V is TRBV25-1 and J is TRBJ1-3; no clear D gene. Germline CDR1 MGHDK, CDR2 SYGVNS. This CDR3 is built from 16 residues. V lost 3 bases and J 4 bases, leaving 16 bases between the germline ends. CDR3 in amino acids: CASSDSKEGWGNTIYF. The CDR3 coding sequence is TGTGCCAGCAGTGACTCGAAGGAGGGCTGGGGAAACACCATATATTTT.

The V and J genes are TRBV5-1 and TRBJ2-6; TRBD2 might be the D (5 bases). There are 15 residues in the CDR3. Germline CDR1 reads SGHRS; CDR2 reads YFSETQ. Trimming cost V 8 bases and J 4 bases, with 16 bases left between them. CDR3 nucleotide sequence: TGCGCCAGTCGAACCGGGGAAGGAGGGGCCAACGTCCTGACTTTC. It translates to CASRTGEGGANVLTF.

V is TRBV5-5 and J is TRBJ2-7, with 9 positions matching TRBD1. Germline loops: CDR1 SGHKS, CDR2 YYEKEE (reference sequence). CDR3 length: 14 amino acids. J lost 4 bases, V lost 3 bases, and 5 bases had no gene match. The CDR3 coding sequence is TGTGCCAGCAGCTGGGCGGGACAGGGTTACGAGCAGTACTTC. Protein sequence: CASSWAGQGYEQYF.

The chain employs TRBV14 and TRBJ2-5; D not certain. Germline V CDR1 and CDR2: SGHDN, FVKESK. The germline V and J ends were trimmed by 1 base and 5 bases, with 17 bases remaining between them. This CDR3 spans 16 amino acids. CDR3 amino acids: CASSQVVGATRETQYF. In DNA form, the CDR3 reads TGTGCCAGCAGCCAAGTGGTAGGAGCTACACGGGAGACCCAGTACTTC. Full variable domain (missing parts from reference TRBV14 and TRBJ2-5): EAGVTQFPSHSVIEKGQTVTLRCDPISGHDNLYWYRRVMGKEIKFLLHFVKESKQDESGMPNNRFLAERTGGTYSTLKVQPAELEDSGVYFCASSQVVGATRETQYFGPGTRLLVL.

The J gene is TRBJ1-4, the V gene TRBV28; D gene uncertain. Germline lookup yields CDR1 MDHEN and CDR2 SYDVKM. The CDR3 is 14 residues long. Between the trimmed V and J ends, which lost 3 bases and 7 bases, there was a span of 12 bases. The CDR3 spells CASSLTQGGEKLFF. The DNA for the CDR3 is TGTGCCAGCAGTTTGACCCAAGGTGGTGAAAAACTGTTTTTT.

The rearrangement joins TRBV7-9 to TRBJ2-7; no clear D. Trimming left V 8 bases short and J 2 bases short, with 10 bases between. The germline V gene encodes CDR1 SEHNR and CDR2 FQNEAQ (reference sequence). This CDR3 has 12 residues. The CDR3 spells CASASDTYEQYF. DNA for the CDR3: TGTGCCAGCGCGTCTGATACCTACGAGCAGTACTTC.

The chain employs TRBV2 and TRBJ2-1, with D hard to call. V lost 6 bases and J lost 0, with 12 bases in between. The CDR3 spans 15 residues. The germline V gene encodes CDR1 SNHLY and CDR2 FYNNEI. The CDR3 protein is CASSPDRNSYNEQFF. The CDR3 DNA is TGTGCCAGCAGCCCCGACCGCAACTCCTACAATGAGCAGTTCTTC.

This chain uses TRBV10-1 with TRBJ1-1, with TRBD1 matching over 10 bases. The CDR3 is 15 amino acids. V trimming: 4 bases; J trimming: 4 bases; junction bases outside the gene matches: 6. Germline loops: CDR1 WNHNN, CDR2 SYGVQD (reference sequence). CDR3 DNA sequence: TGCGCCAGCAGTGGCACGACAGGGGGCTTCACTGAAGCTTTCTTT. Its translation: CASSGTTGGFTEAFF.

V is TRBV12-3 or TRBV12-4 and J is TRBJ1-1; 9 bases line up with TRBD1. The CDR3 runs to 13 residues. Germline trimming cut 7 bases from V and 11 bases from J; bases unmatched to any gene: 11. CDR3 in DNA: TGTGCCAGCACCTCCCGGGACAGGGCGTATGCTTTCTTT. Amino acid sequence: CASTSRDRAYAFF.

V gene TRBV10-1 combines with J gene TRBJ2-7; a weak D match, TRBD2 (7 bases). Germline V CDR1 and CDR2: WNHNN, SYGVQD (reference sequence). V dropped 5 bases and J dropped 6 bases, with 14 bases sitting between them. The CDR3 totals 13 residues. The DNA for the CDR3 is TGCGCCAGCAGTCTGCTGGGGGGGCGCGAGCAGTACTTC. Protein: CASSLLGGREQYF.

The V call is TRBV5-4, the J call TRBJ1-2; D remains unclear. The CDR3 sequence is 13 residues long. The V and J ends lost 0 bases and 4 bases respectively, with 7 bases between them. CDR1 SGHNT and CDR2 YYREEE come from the germline V gene (reference sequence). The DNA for the CDR3 is TGTGCCAGCAGCTTGGACAGCGGCTATGGCTACACCTTC. Residues: CASSLDSGYGYTF.